Sequencing of this TCR beta chain was carried out in a study of shared clonotypes between healthy human individuals. About the study: The composition of the donors was a couple of women and a few men aged 18 to 49.

Sequenced by immunoSEQ multiplex PCR; TCRdb stores in-frame clones only, minus some. The sample has over a million clones; over 95% are singletons. The table lists this clone with a few counts. The CDR3 extends over 12 amino acids. Germline loops: CDR1 SGHRS, CDR2 YFSETQ. Trimming took 3 bases from V and 6 from J; bases not matched to a gene: 2. V gene TRBV5-1 combines with J gene TRBJ2-7; TRBD2 matches 8 bases. The sequenced material came from naive CD4+ T cells sorted from blood. As for subset: CD45RA+ positively selected. This receptor was obtained from a man aged 30-40 years in good health. This chain's CDR3 is CASSSGGLEQYF. DNA of the CDR3: TGCGCCAGCAGCTCGGGAGGGCTCGAGCAGTACTTC.